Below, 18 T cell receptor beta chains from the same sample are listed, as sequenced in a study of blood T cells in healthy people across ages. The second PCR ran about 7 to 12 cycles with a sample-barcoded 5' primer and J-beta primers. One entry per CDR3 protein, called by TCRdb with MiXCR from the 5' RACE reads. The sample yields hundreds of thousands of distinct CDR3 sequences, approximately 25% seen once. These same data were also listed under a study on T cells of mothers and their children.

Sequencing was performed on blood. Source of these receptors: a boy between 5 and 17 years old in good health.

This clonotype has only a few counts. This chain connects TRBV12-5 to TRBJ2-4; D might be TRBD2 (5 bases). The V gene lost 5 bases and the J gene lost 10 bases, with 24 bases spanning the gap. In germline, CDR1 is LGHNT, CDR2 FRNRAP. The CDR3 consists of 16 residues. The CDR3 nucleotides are TGTGCTAGTGGTGTAACCGGGGATAACTTCTTGGGGATTCAGTACTTC. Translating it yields CASGVTGDNFLGIQYF.

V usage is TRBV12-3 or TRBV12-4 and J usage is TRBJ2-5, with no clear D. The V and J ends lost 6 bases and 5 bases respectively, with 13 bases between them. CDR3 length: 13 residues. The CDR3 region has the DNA TGTGCCAGCAGAGTGTGGGGAATGGAGACCCAGTACTTC. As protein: CASRVWGMETQYF.

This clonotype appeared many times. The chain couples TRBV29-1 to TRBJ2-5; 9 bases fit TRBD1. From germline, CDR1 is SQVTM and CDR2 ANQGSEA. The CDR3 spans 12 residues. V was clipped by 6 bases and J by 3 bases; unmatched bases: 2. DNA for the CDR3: TGCAGCGTCCGGACAGGGGAAGAGACCCAGTACTTC. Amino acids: CSVRTGEETQYF.

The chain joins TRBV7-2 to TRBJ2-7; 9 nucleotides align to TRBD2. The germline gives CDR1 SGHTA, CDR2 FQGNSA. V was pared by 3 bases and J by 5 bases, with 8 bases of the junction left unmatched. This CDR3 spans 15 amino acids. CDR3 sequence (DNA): TGTGCCAGCAGCTTTCCTTATAGCGGGAGACACGAGCAGTACTTC. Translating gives CASSFPYSGRHEQYF.

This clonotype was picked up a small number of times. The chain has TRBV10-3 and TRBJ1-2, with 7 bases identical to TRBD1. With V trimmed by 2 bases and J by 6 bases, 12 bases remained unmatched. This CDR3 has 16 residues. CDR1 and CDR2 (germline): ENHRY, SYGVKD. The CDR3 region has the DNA TGTGCCATCAGTGAGCCACCGGGACAGACAACGGATGGCTACACCTTC. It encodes CAISEPPGQTTDGYTF.

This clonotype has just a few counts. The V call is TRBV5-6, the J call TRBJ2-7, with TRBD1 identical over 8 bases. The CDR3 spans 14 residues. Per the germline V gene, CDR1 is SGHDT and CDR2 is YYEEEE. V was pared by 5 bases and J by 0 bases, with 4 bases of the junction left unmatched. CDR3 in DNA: TGTGCCAGCAGTAGACAGGGGTTCTCCTACGAGCAGTACTTC. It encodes CASSRQGFSYEQYF.

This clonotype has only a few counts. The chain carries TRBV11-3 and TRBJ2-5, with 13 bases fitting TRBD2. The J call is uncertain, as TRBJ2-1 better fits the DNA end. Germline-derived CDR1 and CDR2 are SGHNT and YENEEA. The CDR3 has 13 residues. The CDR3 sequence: CATGLAGRNEQFF. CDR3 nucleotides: TGTGCCACGGGACTAGCGGGGAGAAATGAGCAGTTCTTC.

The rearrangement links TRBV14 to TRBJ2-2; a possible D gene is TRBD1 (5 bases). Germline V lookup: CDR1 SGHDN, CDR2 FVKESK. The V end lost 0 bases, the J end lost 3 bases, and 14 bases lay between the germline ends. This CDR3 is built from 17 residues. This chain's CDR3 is CASSQDPVQGYTGELFF. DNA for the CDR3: TGTGCCAGCAGCCAAGATCCGGTTCAGGGATACACCGGGGAGCTGTTTTTT.

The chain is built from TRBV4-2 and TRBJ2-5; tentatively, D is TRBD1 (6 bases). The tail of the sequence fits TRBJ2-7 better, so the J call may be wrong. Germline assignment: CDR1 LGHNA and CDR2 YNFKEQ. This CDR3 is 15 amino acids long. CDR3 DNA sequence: TGTGCCAGCAGCCAAGGCCCACAGGGTTCCTACGAGCAGTACTTC. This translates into CASSQGPQGSYEQYF.

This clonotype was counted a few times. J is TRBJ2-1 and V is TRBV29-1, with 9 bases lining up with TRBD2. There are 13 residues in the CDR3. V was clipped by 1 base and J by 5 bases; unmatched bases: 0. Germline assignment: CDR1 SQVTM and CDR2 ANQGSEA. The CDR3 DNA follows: TGCAGCGTTGAAGGACTAGCGGACAATGAGCAGTTCTTC. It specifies CSVEGLADNEQFF.

CDR3 in DNA: TGTGCCATCAGTGAGTGGGCTAATCAGCCCCAGCATTTT. Protein: CAISEWANQPQHF. The rearrangement links TRBV10-3 to TRBJ1-5; D remains ambiguous. The CDR3 is 13 amino acids. The V and J ends lost 1 base and 4 bases respectively, with 5 bases between them. Germline CDR1 reads ENHRY; CDR2 reads SYGVKD.

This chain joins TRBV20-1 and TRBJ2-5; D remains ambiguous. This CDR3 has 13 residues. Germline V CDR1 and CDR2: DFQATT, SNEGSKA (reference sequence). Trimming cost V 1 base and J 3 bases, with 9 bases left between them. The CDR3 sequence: CSARVSLKETQYF. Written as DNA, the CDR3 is TGCAGTGCTAGAGTCAGTTTAAAAGAGACCCAGTACTTC.

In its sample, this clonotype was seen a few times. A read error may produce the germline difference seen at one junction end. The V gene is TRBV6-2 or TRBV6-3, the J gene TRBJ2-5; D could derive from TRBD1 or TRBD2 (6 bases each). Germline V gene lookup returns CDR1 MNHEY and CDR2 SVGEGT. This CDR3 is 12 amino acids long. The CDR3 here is CASSRGREAQYF. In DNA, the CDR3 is TGTGCCAGCAGTCGGGGGCGAGAGGCCCAGTACTTC.

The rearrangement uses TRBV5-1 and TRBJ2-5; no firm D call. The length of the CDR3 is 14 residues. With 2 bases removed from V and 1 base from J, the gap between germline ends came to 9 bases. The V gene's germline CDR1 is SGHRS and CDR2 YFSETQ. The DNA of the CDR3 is TGCGCCAGCAGCTTTCGCCTACTCCAAGAGACCCAGTACTTC. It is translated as CASSFRLLQETQYF.

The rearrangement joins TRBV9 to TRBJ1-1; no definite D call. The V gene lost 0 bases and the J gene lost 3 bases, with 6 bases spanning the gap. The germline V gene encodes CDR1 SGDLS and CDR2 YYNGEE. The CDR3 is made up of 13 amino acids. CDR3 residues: CASSVVLDTEAFF. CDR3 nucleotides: TGTGCCAGCAGCGTAGTGCTGGACACTGAAGCTTTCTTT.

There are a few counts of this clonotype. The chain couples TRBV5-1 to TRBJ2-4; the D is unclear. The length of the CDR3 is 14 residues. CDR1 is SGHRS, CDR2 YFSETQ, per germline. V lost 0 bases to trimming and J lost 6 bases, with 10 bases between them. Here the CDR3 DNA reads TGCGCCAGCAGCTTGGGGAAGGAAGGAAACATTCAGTACTTC. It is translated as CASSLGKEGNIQYF.

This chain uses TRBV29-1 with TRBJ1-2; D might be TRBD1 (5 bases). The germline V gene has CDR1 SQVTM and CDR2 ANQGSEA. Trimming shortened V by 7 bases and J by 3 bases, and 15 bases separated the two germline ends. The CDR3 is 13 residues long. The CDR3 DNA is TGCAGCGCGGGGGAGGGGAGCGACTATGGCTACACCTTC. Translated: CSAGEGSDYGYTF.

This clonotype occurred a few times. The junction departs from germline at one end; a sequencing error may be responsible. Here the CDR3 DNA reads TGTGCCAGCAGTCGAACGCCCTCCTACGAGCAGTATTTC. It translates to CASSRTPSYEQYF. The chain is built from TRBV27 and TRBJ2-1, with no clear D. The V gene's germline CDR1 is MNHEY and CDR2 SMNVEV (reference sequence). The CDR3 length is 13 residues.